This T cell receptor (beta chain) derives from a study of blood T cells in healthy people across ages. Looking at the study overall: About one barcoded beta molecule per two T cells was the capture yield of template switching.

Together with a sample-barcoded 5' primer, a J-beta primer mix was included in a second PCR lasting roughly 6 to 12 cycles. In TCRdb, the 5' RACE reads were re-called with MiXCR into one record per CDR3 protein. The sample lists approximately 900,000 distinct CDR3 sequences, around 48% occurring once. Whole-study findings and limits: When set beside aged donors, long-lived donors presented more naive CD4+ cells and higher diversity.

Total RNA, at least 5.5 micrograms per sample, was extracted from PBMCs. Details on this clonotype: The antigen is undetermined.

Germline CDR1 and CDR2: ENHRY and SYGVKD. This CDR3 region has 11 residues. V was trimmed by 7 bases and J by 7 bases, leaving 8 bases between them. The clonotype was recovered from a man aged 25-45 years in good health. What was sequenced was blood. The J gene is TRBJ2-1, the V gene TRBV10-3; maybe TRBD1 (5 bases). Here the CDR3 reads CAINAGNEQFF. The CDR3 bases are TGTGCCATCAATGCAGGGAATGAGCAGTTCTTC.